What follows are 27 T cell receptor beta chains derived from one specimen sequenced in a study of CD8 T cells in ankylosing spondylitis. Study outcomes and limitations: What seemed typical of ankylosing spondylitis blood was a TCR beta motif built from eight highly homologous variants.

TCRdb recomputed calls from the 5' RACE reads with MiXCR, one row per CDR3 protein. Counted here are more than 300,000 distinct CDR3 sequences, 8% occurring once; the ten biggest clones make up about 15%. For these TCRs, the target antigens are not known. The sequenced material came from blood, either unsorted or a sorted T cell fraction (not recorded which). The receptors originated from a male donor with ankylosing spondylitis.

This clonotype was found many times. The chain employs TRBV20-1 and TRBJ2-5; D not resolved. Germline V CDR1 and CDR2: DFQATT, SNEGSKA (reference sequence). The CDR3 loop spans 13 amino acids. Trimming shortened V by 0 bases and J by 4 bases, and 9 bases separated the two germline ends. CDR3 DNA: TGCAGTGCTAGAGATTTTTCGATAGAGACCCAGTACTTC. Translating gives CSARDFSIETQYF.

The V gene is TRBV20-1, the J gene TRBJ2-7, with 7 bases that match TRBD1. V dropped 6 bases and J dropped 3; count of bases not matched to a gene: 17. This CDR3 has 16 residues. From germline, CDR1 is DFQATT and CDR2 SNEGSKA (reference sequence). The CDR3 sequence: CSAPAPDRAIIYEQYF. DNA of the CDR3: TGCAGTGCCCCCGCCCCCGACAGGGCAATAATCTACGAGCAGTACTTC.

This clonotype was seen ten or more times. The V and J genes are TRBV20-1 and TRBJ2-1; possibly TRBD1 or TRBD2 for D (5 bases each). With 5 bases removed from V and 5 bases from J, the gap between germline ends came to 13 bases. The germline CDR1 and CDR2 sequences are DFQATT and SNEGSKA (reference sequence). The CDR3 is made up of 13 amino acids. The CDR3 sequence: CSAARDRDNEQFF. Here the CDR3 DNA reads TGCAGTGCTGCCCGGGACCGTGACAATGAGCAGTTCTTC.

This clonotype was seen a few times. The genes are TRBV28 and TRBJ1-6, with TRBD1 matching over 9 bases. Per germline, CDR1 MDHEN and CDR2 SYDVKM. The CDR3 spans 13 residues. Trimming took 6 bases from V and 8 from J; bases not matched to a gene: 2. The CDR3 loop is CASRDRGHSPLHF. CDR3 sequence (DNA): TGTGCCAGCAGGGACAGGGGTCATTCACCCCTCCACTTT.

V and J are TRBV5-1 and TRBJ2-1, with TRBD2 matching over 8 bases. The ends lost 2 bases at V and 3 bases at J; junction bases unmatched: 4. Germline lookup yields CDR1 SGHRS and CDR2 YFSETQ. The CDR3 runs 15 residues. The CDR3 reads CASSFRLASYNEQFF. The CDR3 DNA sequence: TGCGCCAGCAGCTTCCGACTAGCGAGCTACAATGAGCAGTTCTTC.

The CDR3 here is CASTPTWTGGPDTQYF. The CDR3 coding sequence is TGTGCCAGCACCCCAACCTGGACAGGGGGCCCAGATACGCAGTATTTT. The gene calls are TRBV3-1 and TRBJ2-3; 11 bases map to TRBD1. The CDR3 totals 16 residues. Germline CDR1 LGHDT, CDR2 YNNKEL (reference sequence). After removal of 7 bases from V and 4 bases from J, the junction contained 10 bases not matched to a gene.

The CDR3 loop reads CASSGLAEINNEQFF. CDR3 sequence (DNA): TGTGCCAGCAGTGGACTAGCGGAAATCAACAATGAGCAGTTCTTC. The chain carries TRBV2 and TRBJ2-1, with 9 bases lining up with TRBD2. Germline V lookup: CDR1 SNHLY, CDR2 FYNNEI. The J segment lost 5 bases and the V segment lost 4 bases, leaving 6 bases of the junction unmatched. The CDR3 extends over 15 amino acids.

This clonotype was observed many times. V is TRBV28 and J is TRBJ2-1; D remains ambiguous. V lost 2 bases to trimming and J lost 8 bases, with 7 bases between them. The CDR3 is made up of 12 amino acids. The V gene's germline CDR1 is MDHEN and CDR2 SYDVKM. CDR3 sequence: CASSLLEHEQFF. The CDR3 DNA reads TGTGCCAGCAGTTTACTCGAGCATGAGCAGTTCTTC.

The chain uses TRBV7-2 and TRBJ2-7; D remains ambiguous. Trimming removed 3 bases from V and 3 bases from J, with 12 bases in between. Germline CDR1 is SGHTA and CDR2 is FQGNSA. The CDR3 has 14 residues. CDR3 sequence reads: CASSLGSSFYEQYF. The CDR3 DNA follows: TGTGCCAGCAGCTTGGGGTCCAGCTTCTACGAGCAGTACTTC.

This clonotype was recorded a few times. The chain uses TRBV4-2 and TRBJ2-4, with D perhaps TRBD2 (5 bases). The germline V gene has CDR1 LGHNA and CDR2 YNFKEQ. This CDR3 has 18 residues. V was clipped by 1 base and J by 1 base, with 17 bases between them. CDR3 protein: CASSQAVRAPGAKNIQYF. The CDR3 DNA follows: TGTGCCAGCAGCCAAGCCGTGCGGGCGCCGGGGGCCAAAAACATTCAGTACTTC.

The V call is TRBV20-1, the J call TRBJ1-6, with no clear D. This CDR3 has 16 residues. Trimming took off 3 bases at V and 1 base at J, with 13 bases between the two ends. CDR1 DFQATT and CDR2 SNEGSKA come from the germline V gene (reference sequence). CDR3 protein: CSASAGRASYNSPLHF. The CDR3 bases are TGCAGTGCTAGCGCGGGGAGGGCGTCCTATAATTCACCCCTCCACTTT.

In this sample, this clonotype turned up a few times. The gene calls are TRBV27 and TRBJ1-1; unclear D gene. The germline gives CDR1 MNHEY, CDR2 SMNVEV (reference sequence). V lost 1 base to trimming and J lost 9 bases, with 12 bases between them. The CDR3 is made up of 13 amino acids. The CDR3 nucleotides are TGTGCCAGCAGTTTATTGACCGGAGTTCAAGCTTTCTTT. Translated, it gives CASSLLTGVQAFF.

This clonotype was seen many times. The rearrangement links TRBV10-3 to TRBJ2-3; TRBD2 agrees at 9 bases. CDR3 length equals 13 residues. Per germline, CDR1 ENHRY and CDR2 SYGVKD. V trimming: 11 bases; J trimming: 2 bases; junction bases outside the gene matches: 5. CDR3 DNA: TGTGCCGGCTCTAGCGGGGACACAGATACGCAGTATTTT. Translating gives CAGSSGDTDTQYF.

This clonotype was observed a handful of times. The V call is TRBV5-1, the J call TRBJ2-3; no clear D. The CDR3 contains 14 residues. Germline CDR1 and CDR2: SGHRS and YFSETQ. The V end was cut by 0 bases, the J end by 5 bases, with 10 bases between. The CDR3 nucleotides read TGCGCCAGCAGCTTGGGAGGTTCGGTAGATACGCAGTATTTT. Translation: CASSLGGSVDTQYF.

This clonotype has a count of ten or more. The chain combines TRBV24-1 with TRBJ2-7; D call uncertain. Germline lookup yields CDR1 KGHDR and CDR2 SFDVKD. Trimming shortened V by 10 bases and J by 2 bases, and 14 bases separated the two germline ends. The CDR3 spans 13 residues. The CDR3 reads CATQPGATYEQYF. For the CDR3, the DNA is TGTGCCACTCAGCCTGGAGCTACCTACGAGCAGTACTTC.

The chain employs TRBV5-1 and TRBJ2-1; 14 bases are shared with TRBD2. The CDR3 consists of 18 residues. The J segment lost 8 bases and the V segment lost 1 base, leaving 11 bases of the junction unmatched. Germline CDR1 is SGHRS and CDR2 is YFSETQ. CDR3 DNA: TGCGCCAGCAGCTTGATCGGGACTAGCGGGAGAACGGTAGATGAGCAGTTCTTC. Translation: CASSLIGTSGRTVDEQFF.

The chain joins TRBV5-5 to TRBJ2-1; 7 bases line up with TRBD2. The V segment lost 0 bases and the J segment 9 bases; nucleotides outside the gene matches: 12. CDR1 SGHKS and CDR2 YYEKEE come from the germline V gene (reference sequence). The CDR3 length is 16 residues. CDR3 DNA: TGTGCCAGCAGCTTGGAAGCGGGACCAACGTCGGGTGAGCAGTTCTTC. This translates into CASSLEAGPTSGEQFF.

The chain carries TRBV29-1 and TRBJ1-1, with D possibly matching TRBD1 (5 bases). CDR1 and CDR2 (germline): SQVTM, ANQGSEA. The CDR3 runs 13 residues. Trimming removed 8 bases at V and 6 bases at J, with 19 bases between. The CDR3 nucleotides read TGCAGCTTCCGCAGGGAGGGGACGGCTGAAGCTTTCTTT. Translating it yields CSFRREGTAEAFF.

This clonotype was counted ten times or more. The chain combines TRBV9 with TRBJ1-1, with D possibly TRBD1 on 5 matching bases. Germline CDR1 and CDR2: SGDLS and YYNGEE. This CDR3 is built from 13 residues. Trimming cost V 4 bases and J 8 bases, with 15 bases left between them. As DNA, the CDR3 is TGTGCCAGCAGCTACGGATGGGGCAGCGAAGCTTTCTTT. Translated, it gives CASSYGWGSEAFF.

This clonotype came up a few times. The genes are TRBV7-9 and TRBJ2-2; tentative D call: TRBD1 (5 bases). This CDR3 spans 15 amino acids. The V and J ends lost 2 bases and 7 bases respectively, with 14 bases between them. The germline V gene encodes CDR1 SEHNR and CDR2 FQNEAQ (reference sequence). The CDR3 region has the DNA TGTGCCAGCAGCTTATTTCAGGGATCGGACGGGGAGCTGTTTTTT. Translating gives CASSLFQGSDGELFF.

This clonotype showed up many times. This chain uses TRBV5-1 with TRBJ2-5; D is possibly TRBD2 (6 bases). CDR1 is SGHRS, CDR2 YFSETQ, per germline. The CDR3 contains 13 residues. V lost 4 bases, J lost 4 bases, and 11 bases lay in between. CDR3: CASSLGGIETQYF. In DNA, the CDR3 is TGCGCCAGCAGCCTTGGCGGGATAGAGACCCAGTACTTC.

This clonotype showed up just a few times. The chain recombines TRBV10-3 with TRBJ1-5, with D unclear. Germline CDR1 is ENHRY and CDR2 is SYGVKD. Deletions cut 3 bases from V and 4 bases from J, with 16 bases between. CDR3 length equals 16 residues. The CDR3 loop is CAISDQPPSTNQPQHF. The CDR3 DNA is TGTGCCATCAGTGATCAACCCCCCAGCACAAATCAGCCCCAGCATTTT.

There are a few counts of this clonotype. The J gene is TRBJ2-5, the V gene TRBV7-9; D is undetermined. The CDR3 sequence is 16 residues long. V lost 4 bases and J lost 4, with 19 bases in between. Germline V gives CDR1 SEHNR, CDR2 FQNEAQ (reference sequence). The CDR3 bases are TGTGCCAGCAGCTCAGCTTCGGCAGGTTTGGGAGAGACCCAGTACTTC. It encodes CASSSASAGLGETQYF. The full variable domain, rest sourced from reference TRBV7-9 and TRBJ2-5, is DTGVSQNPRHKITKRGQNVTFRCDPISEHNRLYWYRQTLGQGPEFLTYFQNEAQLEKSRLLSDRFSAERPKGSFSTLEIQRTEQGDSAMYLCASSSASAGLGETQYFGPGTRLLVL.

With regard to this clonotype: At one of its ends the junction is not consistent with the germline gene, which may arise from a read error. This chain joins TRBV6-4 and TRBJ1-2; weak D call: TRBD1 (5 bases). Germline V lookup: CDR1 MRHNA, CDR2 SNTAGT. CDR3 length equals 14 residues. CDR3 loop: CVSSDSGGYYGYTF. The CDR3 DNA sequence: TGTGTCAGCAGTGACTCGGGGGGGTACTATGGCTACACCTTC.

The chain combines TRBV7-9 with TRBJ2-2; D unresolved. The length of the CDR3 is 16 residues. V was pared by 2 bases and J by 5 bases, with 15 bases between. Germline V gives CDR1 SEHNR, CDR2 FQNEAQ (reference sequence). Here the CDR3 reads CASSLSETPKTGELFF. For the CDR3, the DNA is TGTGCCAGCAGCTTATCCGAAACTCCCAAAACCGGGGAGCTGTTTTTT.

This clonotype was observed many times. The V and J genes are TRBV7-3 and TRBJ2-2, with 7 bases identical to TRBD2. Trimming at V came to 3 bases and at J to 0 bases, leaving 4 bases not matched to a gene. Germline V CDR1 and CDR2: SGHTA, FQGTGA. This CDR3 contains 16 residues. CDR3 region: CASSLRAGANTGELFF. In DNA form, the CDR3 reads TGTGCCAGCAGCTTGAGGGCGGGAGCGAACACCGGGGAGCTGTTTTTT.

V is TRBV12-3 or TRBV12-4 and J is TRBJ2-5, with TRBD1 identical over 12 bases. This CDR3 comprises 16 residues. Trimming at V came to 5 bases and at J to 5 bases, leaving 9 bases not matched to a gene. The CDR3 nucleotides are TGTGCCAGCAGTGTGGGGGACAGGGGGCCCGGGGAGACCCAGTACTTC. Residues: CASSVGDRGPGETQYF.